These 27 T cell receptor beta chains share one sample of origin, sequenced in a study of blood T cell repertoires in COVID-19. The method was immunoSEQ multiplex PCR; TCRdb's version includes in-frame clones alone and lacks a portion of them. The sample has 400,000 to 500,000 clones, roughly 90% seen once. Sequencing input: PBMCs or T cells enriched from blood (not recorded which). Receptors originate from a woman between 18 and 29 years old who had been exposed to COVID-19.

This clone showed up just a few times. The chain is built from TRBV5-1 and TRBJ2-7; 7 bases are shared with TRBD1. The CDR3 totals 12 residues. V gave up 1 base and J gave up 6 bases; unmatched junction bases: 1. CDR1 and CDR2 (germline): SGHRS, YFSETQ. CDR3 amino acids: CASSLTGVEQYF. Here the CDR3 DNA reads TGCGCCAGCAGCTTGACAGGGGTCGAGCAGTACTTC.

The CDR3, as DNA: TGTGCCAGCAGCGTAGAACAGGGGAGATATGGCTACACCTTC. Protein product: CASSVEQGRYGYTF. The chain carries TRBV9 and TRBJ1-2; 7 nucleotides align to TRBD1. With V trimmed by 0 bases and J by 5 bases, 4 bases remained unmatched. Germline V gene sequence: CDR1 SGDLS, CDR2 YYNGEE. This CDR3 is 14 amino acids long.

V and J are TRBV29-1 and TRBJ1-2; TRBD1 matches at 10 bases. Per germline, CDR1 SQVTM and CDR2 ANQGSEA. There are 13 residues in the CDR3. V trimming: 6 bases; J trimming: 11 bases; junction bases outside the gene matches: 12. In DNA, the CDR3 is TGCAGCGTAGTGACAGGGGGCGCAGGGTTTTACACCTTC. Translation: CSVVTGGAGFYTF. Full variable domain (rest looked up from reference TRBV29-1 and TRBJ1-2): SAVISQKPSRDICQRGTSLTIQCQVDSQVTMMFWYRQQPGQSLTLIATANQGSEATYESGFVIDKFPISRPNLTFSTLTVSNMSPEDSSIYLCSVVTGGAGFYTFGSGTRLTVV.

CDR3 nucleotide sequence: TGTGCCAGCAGAATCGGGGGTCCCTATAATTCACCCCTCCACTTT. It yields the protein CASRIGGPYNSPLHF. The chain has TRBV28 and TRBJ1-6; tentatively, D is TRBD1 (5 bases). The CDR3 contains 15 residues. Deletions cut 6 bases from V and 2 bases from J, with 11 bases between. Germline V CDR1 and CDR2: MDHEN, SYDVKM.

The V gene is TRBV2, the J gene TRBJ2-2, with D perhaps TRBD1 (5 bases). CDR1 is SNHLY and CDR2 is FYNNEI in the germline V gene. Between the trimmed V and J ends, which lost 8 bases and 2 bases, there was a span of 27 bases. The CDR3 spans 19 residues. CDR3 in amino acids: CASGTDRAEFTGNTGELFF. For the CDR3, the DNA is TGTGCCAGCGGAACCGATCGGGCGGAGTTTACAGGAAACACCGGGGAGCTGTTTTTT.

CDR3 protein: CASSLSGTGAYEQYF. The CDR3 DNA reads TGTGCCAGCAGCTTAAGCGGGACTGGAGCCTACGAGCAGTACTTC. The chain recombines TRBV7-2 with TRBJ2-7, with 7 positions matching TRBD2. CDR3 length equals 15 residues. V was pared by 2 bases and J by 2 bases, with 6 bases of the junction left unmatched. CDR1 and CDR2 from the germline V gene are SGHTA and FQGNSA.

The chain links TRBV27 to TRBJ2-5; TRBD2 is a possible D gene (5 bases). The CDR3 is 13 residues long. CDR1 is MNHEY and CDR2 is SMNVEV in the germline V gene (reference sequence). Trimming removed 4 bases at V and 2 bases at J, with 8 bases between. CDR3 DNA sequence: TGTGCCAGCAGTTCACTAGGGCAAGAGACCCAGTACTTC. This codes for CASSSLGQETQYF.

This chain links TRBV11-1 with TRBJ1-1; maybe TRBD1 (5 bases). There are 14 residues in the CDR3. CDR1 SGHAT and CDR2 FQDESV come from the germline V gene (reference sequence). V lost 1 base, J lost 4 bases, and 10 bases lay in between. The CDR3 here is CASSLGGGGTEAFF. CDR3 nucleotide sequence: TGTGCCAGCAGCTTAGGGGGCGGTGGCACTGAAGCTTTCTTT.

The V gene is TRBV18, the J gene TRBJ1-5; TRBD1 agrees at 9 bases. CDR1 is KGHSH, CDR2 LQKENI, per germline. The CDR3 consists of 15 residues. V shed 3 bases, J shed 11 bases, and the junction held 11 bases outside the gene matches. CDR3 amino acids: CASSPGLGQGETQHF. DNA for the CDR3: TGTGCCAGCTCACCGGGCCTGGGACAGGGAGAAACCCAGCATTTT.

The chain couples TRBV7-2 to TRBJ1-2, with a tentative D call TRBD1 (6 bases). V was pared by 5 bases and J by 8 bases, with 18 bases between. CDR1 is SGHTA and CDR2 is FQGNSA in the germline V gene. The CDR3 has 14 residues. The CDR3 bases are TGTGCCAGCAGCCCAATGGGGGCCGCGGGCGGCTACACCTTC. It yields the protein CASSPMGAAGGYTF.

V gene TRBV6-4 combines with J gene TRBJ1-6; D is possibly TRBD1 (6 bases). Trimming stripped 10 bases from V and 9 bases from J, with 19 bases between. The CDR3 loop spans 14 amino acids. Germline V gives CDR1 MRHNA, CDR2 SNTAGT. The CDR3 loop reads CAKKQGLLCSPLHF. The CDR3 DNA sequence: TGTGCCAAGAAACAGGGTTTACTCTGTTCACCCCTCCACTTT.

The chain has TRBV2 and TRBJ2-1; 14 nucleotides match TRBD2. The CDR3 is 15 amino acids. Trimming at V came to 0 bases and at J to 9 bases, leaving 1 base not matched to a gene. The germline V gene encodes CDR1 SNHLY and CDR2 FYNNEI. In nucleotides, the CDR3 is TGTGCCAGCAGTGAAGCGGGGACTAGCGGGAGTGAGCAGTTCTTC. Protein sequence: CASSEAGTSGSEQFF.

The chain has TRBV20-1 and TRBJ2-3; 7 bases align to TRBD2. Per the germline V gene, CDR1 is DFQATT and CDR2 is SNEGSKA (reference sequence). The CDR3 length is 14 residues. With V trimmed by 3 bases and J by 4 bases, 7 bases remained unmatched. In nucleotides, the CDR3 is TGCAGTGCTAGTCGGCGGGGGACGTCAGATACGCAGTATTTT. Translated: CSASRRGTSDTQYF.

The V call is TRBV5-1, the J call TRBJ1-3, with D perhaps matching TRBD1 (6 bases). The CDR3 covers 18 residues. Germline V gene sequence: CDR1 SGHRS, CDR2 YFSETQ. The ends were cut back, 1 base at V and 0 bases at J, with 17 bases in the middle. CDR3 nucleotides: TGCGCCAGCAGCTTGACCCCCCCGGACAGTGCCTCTGGAAACACCATATATTTT. It encodes CASSLTPPDSASGNTIYF. Based on the CDR3 plus reference TRBV5-1 and TRBJ1-3, the full variable domain is KAGVTQTPRYLIKTRGQQVTLSCSPISGHRSVSWYQQTPGQGLQFLFEYFSETQRNKGNFPGRFSGRQFSNSRSEMNVSTLELGDSALYLCASSLTPPDSASGNTIYFGEGSWLTVV.

V gene TRBV27 combines with J gene TRBJ2-5; TRBD2 is a possible D gene (5 bases). CDR1 and CDR2 from the germline V gene are MNHEY and SMNVEV (reference sequence). CDR3 size: 13 residues. V lost 1 base to trimming and J lost 4 bases, with 7 bases between them. Here the CDR3 reads CASSLYGGETQYF. CDR3 bases: TGTGCCAGCAGTTTATATGGAGGAGAGACCCAGTACTTC.

The chain uses TRBV30 and TRBJ1-6; TRBD1 might be the D (6 bases). Per germline, CDR1 GTSNPN and CDR2 SVGIG (reference sequence). The V end was cut by 4 bases, the J end by 7 bases, with 14 bases between. The CDR3 is made up of 14 amino acids. The DNA of the CDR3 is TGTGCCTGGATCATGACAGGAAGGAATTCACCCCTCCACTTT. This codes for CAWIMTGRNSPLHF.

The chain carries TRBV9 and TRBJ2-3; D is unresolved. Germline CDR1 SGDLS, CDR2 YYNGEE. The CDR3 is made up of 14 amino acids. Trimming left V 4 bases short and J 3 bases short, with 12 bases between. The CDR3 sequence: CASSPPLPTDTQYF. The CDR3 DNA reads as TGTGCCAGCAGCCCCCCCCTTCCGACAGATACGCAGTATTTT.

About this clone itself: Being one base from a much bigger clone, this may be a read error. V and J are TRBV5-6 and TRBJ2-7; 8 nucleotides align to TRBD1. Trimming cost V 4 bases and J 6 bases; bases outside gene matches: 3. CDR1 and CDR2 (germline): SGHDT, YYEEEE. The length of the CDR3 is 12 residues. The CDR3 DNA sequence: TGTGCCAGCAGCCCAGGGGGCTCCGAGCAGTACTTC. As protein: CASSPGGSEQYF.

This chain uses TRBV5-1 with TRBJ1-5; D is uncertain. The CDR3 runs to 15 residues. Germline loops: CDR1 SGHRS, CDR2 YFSETQ. The V and J ends lost 0 bases and 0 bases respectively, with 7 bases between them. Here the CDR3 DNA reads TGCGCCAGCAGCTTGGGACTGACTAGCAATCAGCCCCAGCATTTT. Amino acid sequence: CASSLGLTSNQPQHF. The variable domain in full, with the rest retrieved from reference TRBV5-1 and TRBJ1-5, is KAGVTQTPRYLIKTRGQQVTLSCSPISGHRSVSWYQQTPGQGLQFLFEYFSETQRNKGNFPGRFSGRQFSNSRSEMNVSTLELGDSALYLCASSLGLTSNQPQHFGDGTRLSIL.

CDR3 sequence reads: CASSPTGPPGSYEQYF. CDR3 in DNA: TGTGCCAGCAGCCCAACAGGGCCCCCCGGCTCCTACGAGCAGTACTTC. The V call is TRBV6-4, the J call TRBJ2-7; D possibly corresponds to TRBD1 (6 bases). The CDR3 contains 16 residues. Germline V gene data show CDR1 as MRHNA and CDR2 as SNTAGT. V was shortened by 6 bases and J by 0 bases, with 18 bases between the two germline ends.

V usage is TRBV10-1 and J usage is TRBJ2-2; 8 positions agree with TRBD2. Germline CDR1 is WNHNN and CDR2 is SYGVQD (reference sequence). The trim removed 4 bases at V and 6 bases at J, leaving 7 bases unmatched. The CDR3 spans 15 residues. The chain's CDR3 is CASSGQREISGELFF. In DNA, the CDR3 is TGCGCCAGCAGTGGGCAGCGGGAGATCTCCGGGGAGCTGTTTTTT.

This chain connects TRBV29-1 to TRBJ2-5; the D gene is possibly TRBD2 (6 bases). CDR1 and CDR2 (germline): SQVTM, ANQGSEA. This CDR3 comprises 12 residues. V lost 5 bases and J 7 bases, leaving 14 bases between the germline ends. The chain's CDR3 is CSVFEREMTQYF. The DNA of the CDR3 is TGCAGCGTTTTCGAACGGGAGATGACCCAGTACTTC. Combining the CDR3 with reference TRBV29-1 and TRBJ2-5 gives the whole variable domain SAVISQKPSRDICQRGTSLTIQCQVDSQVTMMFWYRQQPGQSLTLIATANQGSEATYESGFVIDKFPISRPNLTFSTLTVSNMSPEDSSIYLCSVFEREMTQYFGPGTRLLVL.

This clone was seen just once. The chain combines TRBV13 with TRBJ2-5, with TRBD1 identical over 7 bases. Germline V gene data show CDR1 as PRHDT and CDR2 as FYEKMQ (reference sequence). This CDR3 region has 14 residues. Trimming cost V 0 bases and J 5 bases; bases outside gene matches: 3. The CDR3 here is CASSLGGRGETQYF. Here the CDR3 DNA reads TGTGCCAGCAGCTTAGGGGGCAGGGGGGAGACCCAGTACTTC.

The chain uses TRBV12-5 and TRBJ1-2, with TRBD1 matching 8 bases. The CDR3 spans 16 residues. CDR1 LGHNT and CDR2 FRNRAP come from the germline V gene. Trimming took 6 bases from V and 5 from J; bases not matched to a gene: 14. CDR3: CASGPRPGQEAYGYTF. The CDR3 DNA sequence: TGTGCTAGTGGCCCCCGACCGGGACAGGAGGCTTATGGCTACACCTTC. Full variable domain (remainder filled in from reference TRBV12-5 and TRBJ1-2): DARVTQTPRHKVTEMGQEVTMRCQPILGHNTVFWYRQTMMQGLELLAYFRNRAPLDDSGMPKDRFSAEMPDATLATLKIQPSEPRDSAVYFCASGPRPGQEAYGYTFGSGTRLTVV.

The rearrangement links TRBV2 to TRBJ2-7; D is unclear. This CDR3 contains 11 residues. V gave up 4 bases and J gave up 6 bases, with 7 bases separating them. The germline V gene has CDR1 SNHLY and CDR2 FYNNEI. The CDR3 loop is CASSGGAEQYF. For the CDR3, the DNA is TGTGCCAGCAGTGGCGGTGCCGAGCAGTACTTC.

The chain couples TRBV29-1 to TRBJ1-2, with 8 bases matching TRBD1. Germline lookup yields CDR1 SQVTM and CDR2 ANQGSEA. The CDR3 spans 11 residues. The trim removed 5 bases at V and 8 bases at J, leaving 4 bases unmatched. CDR3 amino acids: CSVWTGNGYTF. The DNA for the CDR3 is TGCAGCGTTTGGACAGGGAACGGCTACACCTTC.

This chain connects TRBV27 to TRBJ2-1; 7 positions agree with TRBD1. The germline gives CDR1 MNHEY, CDR2 SMNVEV (reference sequence). V shed 4 bases, J shed 8 bases, and the junction held 5 bases outside the gene matches. The CDR3 is 13 residues long. In nucleotides, the CDR3 is TGTGCCAGCAGTTCACAGGGGTCGCATGAGCAGTTCTTC. Protein sequence: CASSSQGSHEQFF.